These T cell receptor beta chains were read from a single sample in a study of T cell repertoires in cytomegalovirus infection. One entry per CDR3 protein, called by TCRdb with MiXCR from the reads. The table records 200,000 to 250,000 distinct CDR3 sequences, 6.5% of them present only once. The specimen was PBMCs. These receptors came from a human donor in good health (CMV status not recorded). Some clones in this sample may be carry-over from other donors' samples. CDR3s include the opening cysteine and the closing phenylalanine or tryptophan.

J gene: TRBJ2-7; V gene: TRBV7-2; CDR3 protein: CASSAFGQAPYEQYF
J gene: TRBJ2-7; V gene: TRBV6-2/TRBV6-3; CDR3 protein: CASRSVGGYEQYF
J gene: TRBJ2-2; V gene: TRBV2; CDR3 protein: CASRPQPNTGELFF
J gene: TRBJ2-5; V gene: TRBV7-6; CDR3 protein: CASSLVSQETQYF
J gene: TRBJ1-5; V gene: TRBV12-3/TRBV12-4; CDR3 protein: CASRGWGTANQPQHF
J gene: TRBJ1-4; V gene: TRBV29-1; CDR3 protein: CSAGGGEKLFF
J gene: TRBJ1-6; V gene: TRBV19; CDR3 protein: CASSIKATGTVVSPLHF
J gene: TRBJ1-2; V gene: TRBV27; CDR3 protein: CASSVTGFYGYTF
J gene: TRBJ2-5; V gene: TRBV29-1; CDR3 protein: CSVERRASPWETQYF
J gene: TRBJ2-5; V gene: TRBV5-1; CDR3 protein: CASSQTGRPLQETQYF
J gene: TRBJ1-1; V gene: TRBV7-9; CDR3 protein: CASSFGASGTEAFF
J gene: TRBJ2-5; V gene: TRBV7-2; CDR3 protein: CASSLGGRETQYF
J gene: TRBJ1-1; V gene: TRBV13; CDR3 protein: CASSSQGLNTEAFF
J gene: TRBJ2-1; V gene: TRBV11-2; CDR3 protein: CASSPRGDLLTGNEQFF
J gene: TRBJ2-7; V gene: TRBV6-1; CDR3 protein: CASSGWTGRTYEQYF
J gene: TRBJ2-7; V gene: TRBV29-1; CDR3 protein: CSVAGRGLYEQYF
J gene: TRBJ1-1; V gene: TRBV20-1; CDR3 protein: CSAREDRGWDTEAFF
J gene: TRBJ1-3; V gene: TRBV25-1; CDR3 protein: CASSEPRGGFGNTIYF
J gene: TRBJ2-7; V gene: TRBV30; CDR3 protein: CAWSVPGSGPYEQYF
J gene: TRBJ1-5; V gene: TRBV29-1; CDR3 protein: CSIPWGDRGLGQPQHF
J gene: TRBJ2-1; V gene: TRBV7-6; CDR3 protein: CAISFPGGGEQFF
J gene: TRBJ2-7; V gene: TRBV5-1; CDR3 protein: CASSLDRGSYEQYF
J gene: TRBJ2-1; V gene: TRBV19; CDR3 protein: CASSLTWELSYNEQFF
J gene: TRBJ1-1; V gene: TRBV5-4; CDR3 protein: CASSLTGDQTEAFF
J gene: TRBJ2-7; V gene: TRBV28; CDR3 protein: CASSSADTYEQYF
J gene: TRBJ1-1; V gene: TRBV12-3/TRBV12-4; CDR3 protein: CASSSGQGRVTEAFF
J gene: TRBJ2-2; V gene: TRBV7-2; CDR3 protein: CASSPQGTNTGELFF
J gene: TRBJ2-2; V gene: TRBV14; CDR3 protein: CASSLMKDWTFTGELFF
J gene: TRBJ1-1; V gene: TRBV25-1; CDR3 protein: CASSERDRGNTEAFF
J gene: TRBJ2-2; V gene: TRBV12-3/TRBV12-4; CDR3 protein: CASSLFTGELFF
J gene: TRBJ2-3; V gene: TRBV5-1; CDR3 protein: CASSLGQTSTDTQYF
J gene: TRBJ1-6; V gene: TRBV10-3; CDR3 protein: CAISESFRAGLGDRENSPLHF
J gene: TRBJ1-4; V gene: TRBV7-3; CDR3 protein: CASSLGVGEKLFF
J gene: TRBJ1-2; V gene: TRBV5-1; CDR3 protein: CASSLVGGLRGYTF
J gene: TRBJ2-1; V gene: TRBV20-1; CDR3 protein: CSAKRLAGAYNEQFF
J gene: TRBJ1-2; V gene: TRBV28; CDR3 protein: CASSNPGTGYGYTF